Listed here are 14 T cell receptor beta chains from one sample, sequenced in a study of vaccination and CD4 T cells after COVID-19. Sequencing of DNA taken from cultured CD4+ T cells relied on the Oncomine TCR Beta short-read assay. In TCRdb, the PCR reads were re-called with MiXCR into one record per CDR3 protein. The sample yields more than 25,000 distinct CDR3 sequences, 36% seen once. No antigen has been identified for these receptors. Time point given: late sampling 161 to 241 days after vaccination in three convalescent patients. The treatment: roughly 10-day PBMC culture with coronavirus spike peptide pools or control peptides (ViraFEST assay). This sample comprised CD4+ T cells from blood, cultured in vitro, obtained about 7 months after SARS-CoV-2 vaccination. These receptors originate from a human donor who had recovered from COVID-19.

This clonotype was counted a few times. The V and J genes are TRBV28 and TRBJ1-5, with no clear D. This CDR3 has 13 amino acids. Germline V gene data show CDR1 as MDHEN and CDR2 as SYDVKM. Trimming left V 7 bases short and J 4 bases short, with 11 bases between. For the CDR3, the DNA is TGTGCCAGCACCAAGCCCTTTAATCAGCCCCAGCATTTT. Its translation is CASTKPFNQPQHF.

The chain uses TRBV12-5 and TRBJ2-6, with TRBD1 matching 9 bases. CDR1 is LGHNT and CDR2 is FRNRAP in the germline V gene. Trimming took 5 bases from V and 2 from J; bases not matched to a gene: 4. This CDR3 contains 16 residues. The CDR3 sequence: CASGPGQGAGANVLTF. CDR3 nucleotides: TGTGCTAGTGGTCCGGGACAGGGTGCTGGGGCCAACGTCCTGACTTTC.

In its sample, this clonotype was seen a few times. This chain connects TRBV28 to TRBJ1-2; D may be TRBD1 (5 bases). Germline V gives CDR1 MDHEN, CDR2 SYDVKM. This CDR3 is 13 amino acids long. Deletions cut 8 bases from V and 3 bases from J, with 13 bases between. The CDR3 coding sequence is TGTGCCAGCGGGACGAGAATGGACTATGGCTACACCTTC. Its protein product is CASGTRMDYGYTF.

V and J are TRBV28 and TRBJ2-2, with a possible D match to TRBD2 (6 bases). The CDR3 totals 16 residues. V was trimmed by 5 bases and J by 0 bases, leaving 13 bases between them. Germline-derived CDR1 and CDR2 are MDHEN and SYDVKM. CDR3 in amino acids: CASSEASATNTGELFF. CDR3 coding DNA: TGTGCCAGCAGTGAAGCTAGCGCCACGAACACCGGGGAGCTGTTTTTT.

The chain employs TRBV5-1 and TRBJ2-7; TRBD1 matches at 8 bases. The CDR3 is 14 residues long. In germline, CDR1 is SGHRS, CDR2 YFSETQ. After removal of 4 bases from V and 0 bases from J, the junction contained 3 bases not matched to a gene. CDR3: CASSQGQGSYEQYF. CDR3 DNA: TGCGCCAGCAGCCAAGGACAGGGCTCCTACGAGCAGTACTTC. The full variable domain, rest sourced from reference TRBV5-1 and TRBJ2-7, is KAGVTQTPRYLIKTRGQQVTLSCSPISGHRSVSWYQQTPGQGLQFLFEYFSETQRNKGNFPGRFSGRQFSNSRSEMNVSTLELGDSALYLCASSQGQGSYEQYFGPGTRLTVT.

This clonotype was recorded a few times. The J gene is TRBJ2-3, the V gene TRBV20-1; 9 bases fit TRBD2. This CDR3 region has 16 residues. Germline CDR1 is DFQATT and CDR2 is SNEGSKA (reference sequence). Losses at the gene ends were 5 bases for V and 4 bases for J; bases not matched to a gene: 13. The CDR3 is CSAGVGAGGLADTQYF. CDR3 coding DNA: TGCAGTGCTGGAGTCGGTGCGGGAGGGCTGGCAGATACGCAGTATTTT.

The V call is TRBV2, the J call TRBJ1-5; maybe TRBD1 (6 bases). Trimming cost V 8 bases and J 6 bases, with 11 bases left between them. The germline V gene encodes CDR1 SNHLY and CDR2 FYNNEI. The CDR3 runs to 12 residues. CDR3 in amino acids: CASAEGGQPQHF. CDR3 nucleotides: TGTGCCAGCGCGGAGGGGGGTCAGCCCCAGCATTTT. Using reference TRBV2 and TRBJ1-5 for the parts outside the CDR3, the full variable domain is EPEVTQTPSHQVTQMGQEVILRCVPISNHLYFYWYRQILGQKVEFLVSFYNNEISEKSEIFDDQFSVERPDGSNFTLKIRSTKLEDSAMYFCASAEGGQPQHFGDGTRLSIL.

This clonotype occurred a few times. The chain recombines TRBV7-2 with TRBJ2-7; no clear D gene. This CDR3 has 11 amino acids. With 4 bases removed from V and 7 bases from J, the gap between germline ends came to 8 bases. The germline CDR1 and CDR2 sequences are SGHTA and FQGNSA. The CDR3 protein is CASSSDREQYF. As DNA, the CDR3 is TGTGCCAGCAGCTCGGATCGGGAGCAGTACTTC.

This clonotype was seen more than once but under ten times. The chain is built from TRBV25-1 and TRBJ2-5, with D perhaps TRBD2 (5 bases). Deletions cut 1 base from V and 5 bases from J, with 11 bases between. Germline V gene lookup returns CDR1 MGHDK and CDR2 SYGVNS. The CDR3 has 14 amino acids. CDR3 coding DNA: TGTGCCAGCAGTGAATCCGAGGGAGTGGAGACCCAGTACTTC. It yields the protein CASSESEGVETQYF.

This chain uses TRBV20-1 with TRBJ2-1, with TRBD2 matching 10 bases. Per germline, CDR1 DFQATT and CDR2 SNEGSKA (reference sequence). The length of the CDR3 is 13 residues. With 3 bases clipped from V and 9 bases from J, the junction kept 5 bases outside the gene matches. The CDR3 region is CSASSLAGVEQFF. The CDR3 nucleotides are TGCAGTGCTAGCTCGCTAGCGGGAGTTGAGCAGTTCTTC.

The rearrangement joins TRBV24-1 to TRBJ2-1; D could derive from TRBD1 or TRBD2 (5 bases each). The V and J ends lost 5 bases and 10 bases respectively, with 11 bases between them. Germline loops: CDR1 KGHDR, CDR2 SFDVKD. There are 12 residues in the CDR3. The DNA for the CDR3 is TGTGCCACCAGTGGAGGGGCCAGCGAGCAGTTCTTC. It yields the protein CATSGGASEQFF.

Concerning this clonotype itself: The junction differs from germline at one of its ends, possibly a read error. The chain recombines TRBV7-6 with TRBJ2-1, with D tentatively TRBD1 (5 bases). Looked up from germline, CDR1 is SGHVS and CDR2 is FNYEAQ. This CDR3 is built from 17 residues. The CDR3 nucleotides are TGTGCTAGCAGCTCCACAGGCCCCCCGAGCTCCTACAATGAGCAGTTCTTC. Its translation is CASSSTGPPSSYNEQFF.

V and J are TRBV28 and TRBJ2-3; the match to TRBD1 covers 7 bases. The germline gives CDR1 MDHEN, CDR2 SYDVKM. V lost 4 bases and J lost 0; bases outside the gene matches: 4. The CDR3 extends over 15 amino acids. CDR3 DNA: TGTGCCAGCAGTTCTGGGACAGCTAGCACAGATACGCAGTATTTT. Translated, it gives CASSSGTASTDTQYF.

The chain combines TRBV20-1 with TRBJ2-3; the D is unclear. The CDR3 is made up of 15 amino acids. V lost 6 bases and J lost 2, with 18 bases in between. Germline V gene lookup returns CDR1 DFQATT and CDR2 SNEGSKA (reference sequence). For the CDR3, the DNA is TGCAGTGCGTACCCCCCGAGAGGAACCACAGATACGCAGTATTTT. Amino acid sequence: CSAYPPRGTTDTQYF.